Listed below are T cell receptor beta chains from one sample, sequenced in a study of graft-versus-host responses after intestinal transplantation. Libraries were prepared by immunoSEQ multiplex PCR; TCRdb keeps only in-frame clonotypes and omits some of them. The sample holds 80,000 to 100,000 clones, more than 85% seen once. These receptors have no known antigen. This sample comprised unstimulated CD4+ T cells sorted from spleen or lymph node cells, obtained before intestinal transplant. Receptors originate from a human donor who received an intestinal transplant. The conserved cysteine and the conserved F or W are not part of the CDR3 here. Each record gives: V gene, J gene, CDR3 protein.

TRBV29-1	TRBJ1-4	SVAEGDEKLF
TRBV11-3	TRBJ1-1	ASSPDRGANTEAF
TRBV11-3	TRBJ2-7	ASSSRTGARGEQY
TRBV6-1	TRBJ2-7	ASSRSSGYEQY
TRBV4-1	TRBJ2-7	ASSQPPAGRADEQY
TRBV6-5	TRBJ1-1	ASSRAGTSNTEAF
TRBV9	TRBJ1-4	ASSIRVSPREKLF
TRBV7-3	TRBJ2-3	ASSLRGDIPTFGSTDTQY
TRBV7-9	TRBJ1-2	ASSSGTGNNYGYT
TRBV6-5	TRBJ2-7	ASSYSRTRGYEQY
TRBV14	TRBJ2-5	ASSQVFSGVPETQY
TRBV5-1	TRBJ1-1	ASGGGAATTEAF
TRBV21-1	TRBJ2-2	ASSKVGGQGAGELF
TRBV7-2	TRBJ2-1	ASSLEDRGLNEQF
TRBV30	TRBJ1-4	AWSVQNVRLIEKLF
TRBV10-1	TRBJ2-7	ASTSYRGDHEQY
TRBV28	TRBJ1-2	ASSLTGGYGYT
TRBV5-1	TRBJ2-7	ASSSGLAYEQY
TRBV27	TRBJ2-7	ASSSQGTGHYEQY
TRBV30	TRBJ1-1	AWRTRGGRRMNTEAF
TRBV27	TRBJ1-6	ASSFRAGSPLH
TRBV4-1	TRBJ1-1	ASSQDQGVFEAF
TRBV18	TRBJ2-1	ASSRPLTTGYNEQF
TRBV5-1	TRBJ2-7	ASRGGTYGEQY
TRBV7-9	TRBJ2-1	ASTPWGDGPYNEQF
TRBV18	TRBJ2-1	ASSPMTYPSYNEQF